This TCR beta chain stems from a study of lymphopenia after photon versus proton radiotherapy. The assay was immunoSEQ multiplex PCR, and TCRdb's table has in-frame clones only and misses some. In the table there are roughly 41,000 clones, over 65% of which are singletons. Germline-derived CDR1 and CDR2 are MDHEN and SYDVKM. The CDR3 sequence is 16 residues long. Unmatched junction bases numbered 8, after V lost 7 bases and J lost 0 bases. The receptor comes from a man aged 50 or older with gastric cancer. The material sequenced was peripheral blood, taken from a patient treated with photon-based radiotherapy. This sequence joins TRBV28 and TRBJ1-5; 8 bases map to TRBD1. CDR3 DNA sequence: TGTGCCAGCAAGACAGGGGCCCTTCGTAGCAATCAGCCCCAGCATTTT. Its translation is CASKTGALRSNQPQHF.